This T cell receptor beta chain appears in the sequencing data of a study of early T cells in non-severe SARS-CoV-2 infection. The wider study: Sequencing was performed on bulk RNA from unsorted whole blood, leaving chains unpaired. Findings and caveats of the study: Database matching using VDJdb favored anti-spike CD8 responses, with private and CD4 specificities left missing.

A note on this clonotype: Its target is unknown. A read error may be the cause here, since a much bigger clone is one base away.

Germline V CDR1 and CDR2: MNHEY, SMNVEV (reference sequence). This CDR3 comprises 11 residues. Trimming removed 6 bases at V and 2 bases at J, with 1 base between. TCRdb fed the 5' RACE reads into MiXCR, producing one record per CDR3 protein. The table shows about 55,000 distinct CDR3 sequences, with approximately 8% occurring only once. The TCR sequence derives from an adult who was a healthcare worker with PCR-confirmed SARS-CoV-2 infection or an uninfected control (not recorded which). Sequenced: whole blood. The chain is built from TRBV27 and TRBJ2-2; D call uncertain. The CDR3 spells CASSNTGELFF. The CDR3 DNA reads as TGTGCCAGCAGCAACACCGGGGAGCTGTTTTTT.